This T cell receptor beta chain was recovered during a study of T-cell reconstitution after alpha-beta-depleted transplantation in children. The germline V gene has CDR1 PRHDT and CDR2 FYEKMQ (reference sequence). The CDR3 totals 14 residues. Trimming shortened V by 5 bases and J by 2 bases, and 13 bases separated the two germline ends. Unique molecular identifiers were incorporated into the prepared TCRbeta library. TCRdb re-called the PCR reads with MiXCR, one entry per CDR3 protein. The sample consists of hundreds of thousands of distinct CDR3 sequences, 15% to 20% of them appearing once. This clonotype was counted ten times or more.

This chain links TRBV13 with TRBJ2-7, with D tentatively TRBD1 (5 bases). This receptor was obtained from a human donor who donated a stem cell graft to a child with acute myeloid leukemia. Sequencing used PBMCs from the stem cell graft donor, obtained from the stem cell graft. The CDR3 reads CASSHRQTPYEQYF. CDR3 coding DNA: TGTGCCAGCAGCCACAGACAGACACCCTACGAGCAGTACTTC.